This T cell receptor beta chain was sequenced in a study of blood T cell repertoires in COVID-19. Whole-study context: PBMCs, B-cell-depleted T cells, or T cells were the source of the cDNA or gDNA that made up the material.

Original analysis: Reference gene primer amplification gave nucleated cell count estimates. Clones were read by immunoSEQ multiplex PCR, and TCRdb kept only the in-frame ones, dropping some. The D gene and trimming were derived from the DNA, and the V and J assignments and clone size from that table. The data show 75,000 to 100,000 clones, 87% seen once. A single count supports this clone. Per germline, CDR1 MDHEN and CDR2 SYDVKM. This CDR3 has 15 residues. Trimming removed 5 bases from V and 6 bases from J; junction bases left unmatched: 12. This receptor was identified in a human donor in a cohort sampled during active COVID-19. Input material: peripheral blood. The V and J genes are TRBV28 and TRBJ2-7, with TRBD1 matching over 8 bases. The DNA for the CDR3 is TGTGCCAGCAGTCTCCATCGACAGGGGATCAGCGAGCAGTACTTC. Its translation is CASSLHRQGISEQYF.